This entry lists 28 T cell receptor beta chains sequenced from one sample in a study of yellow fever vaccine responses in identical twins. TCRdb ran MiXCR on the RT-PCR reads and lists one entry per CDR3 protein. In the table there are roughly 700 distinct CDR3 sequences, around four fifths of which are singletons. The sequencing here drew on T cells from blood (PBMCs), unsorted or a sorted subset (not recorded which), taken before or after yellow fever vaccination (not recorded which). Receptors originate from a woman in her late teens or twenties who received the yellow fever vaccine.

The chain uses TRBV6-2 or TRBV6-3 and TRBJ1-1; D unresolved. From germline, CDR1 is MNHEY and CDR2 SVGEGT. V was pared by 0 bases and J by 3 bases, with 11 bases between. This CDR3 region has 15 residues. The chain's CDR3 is CASSYSRWTDTEAFF. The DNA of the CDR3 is TGTGCCAGCAGTTACTCGAGGTGGACGGACACTGAAGCTTTCTTT.

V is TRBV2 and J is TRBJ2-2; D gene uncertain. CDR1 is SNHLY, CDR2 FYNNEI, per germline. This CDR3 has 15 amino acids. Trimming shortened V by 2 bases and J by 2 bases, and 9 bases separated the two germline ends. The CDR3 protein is CASSERVPNTGELFF. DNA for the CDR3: TGTGCCAGCAGTGAAAGGGTCCCAAACACCGGGGAGCTGTTTTTT.

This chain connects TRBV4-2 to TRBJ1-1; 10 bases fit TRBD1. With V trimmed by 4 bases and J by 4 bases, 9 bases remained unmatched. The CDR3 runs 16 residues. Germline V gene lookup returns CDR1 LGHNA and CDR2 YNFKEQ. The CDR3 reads CASSRPGTGEGTEAFF. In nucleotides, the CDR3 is TGTGCCAGCAGCCGTCCCGGGACAGGGGAGGGCACTGAAGCTTTCTTT.

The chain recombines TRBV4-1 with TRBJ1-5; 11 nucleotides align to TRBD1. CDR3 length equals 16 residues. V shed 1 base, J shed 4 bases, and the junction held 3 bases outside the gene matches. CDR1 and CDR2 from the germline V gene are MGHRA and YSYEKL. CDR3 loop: CASSQGWDRGNQPQHF. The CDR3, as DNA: TGCGCCAGCAGCCAAGGTTGGGACAGGGGGAATCAGCCCCAGCATTTT.

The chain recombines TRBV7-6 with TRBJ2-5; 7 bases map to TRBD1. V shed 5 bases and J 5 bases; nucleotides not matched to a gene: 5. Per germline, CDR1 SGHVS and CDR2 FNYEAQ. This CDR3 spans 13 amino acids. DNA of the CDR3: TGTGCCAGCAGCGGAGACAGGGTCGAGACCCAGTACTTC. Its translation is CASSGDRVETQYF.

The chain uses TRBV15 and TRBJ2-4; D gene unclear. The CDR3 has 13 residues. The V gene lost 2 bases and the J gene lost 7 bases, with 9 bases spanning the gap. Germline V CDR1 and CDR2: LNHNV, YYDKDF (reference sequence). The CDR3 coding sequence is TGTGCCACCAGCAGAAGTCCAGGCAACATTCAGTACTTC. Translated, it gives CATSRSPGNIQYF.

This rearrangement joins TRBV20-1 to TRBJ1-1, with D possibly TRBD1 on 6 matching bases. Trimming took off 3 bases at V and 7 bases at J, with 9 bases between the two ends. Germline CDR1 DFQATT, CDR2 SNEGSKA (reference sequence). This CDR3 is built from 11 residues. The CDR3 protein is CSASGTLEAFF. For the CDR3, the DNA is TGCAGTGCTAGTGGGACACTTGAAGCTTTCTTT.

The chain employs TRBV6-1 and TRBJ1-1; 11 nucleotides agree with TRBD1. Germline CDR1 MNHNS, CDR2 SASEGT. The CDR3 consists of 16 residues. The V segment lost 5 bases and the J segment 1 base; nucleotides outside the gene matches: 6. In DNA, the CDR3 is TGTGCCAGCAGTATGACCGGGACAGGGGGGAACACTGAAGCTTTCTTT. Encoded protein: CASSMTGTGGNTEAFF.

The CDR3, as DNA: TGTGCCAGCAGTTCGGGACAGGGGGCAGAAAAACTGTTTTTT. This codes for CASSSGQGAEKLFF. The V and J genes are TRBV27 and TRBJ1-4; TRBD1 agrees at 12 bases. Trimming removed 4 bases from V and 8 bases from J; junction bases left unmatched: 2. The CDR3 is 14 residues long. CDR1 and CDR2 from the germline V gene are MNHEY and SMNVEV (reference sequence). The complete variable domain, with remaining parts taken from reference TRBV27 and TRBJ1-4, reads EAQVTQNPRYLITVTGKKLTVTCSQNMNHEYMSWYRQDPGLGLRQIYYSMNVEVTDKGDVPEGYKVSRKEKRNFPLILESPSPNQTSLYFCASSSGQGAEKLFFGSGTQLSVL.

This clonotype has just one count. The CDR3 loop reads CASSWGQGYEQYV. CDR3 in DNA: TGTGCCAGCAGCTGGGGACAGGGCTACGAGCAGTACGTC. The chain couples TRBV5-5 to TRBJ2-7, with 9 bases fitting TRBD1. CDR3 length: 13 amino acids. Germline CDR1 and CDR2: SGHKS and YYEKEE (reference sequence). The ends lost 3 bases at V and 3 bases at J; junction bases unmatched: 1.

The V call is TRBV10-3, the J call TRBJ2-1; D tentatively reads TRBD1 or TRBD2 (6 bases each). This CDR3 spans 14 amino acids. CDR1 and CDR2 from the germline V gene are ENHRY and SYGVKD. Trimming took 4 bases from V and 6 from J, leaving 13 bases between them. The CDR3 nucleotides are TGTGCCATCAGTGGGAGGGGGGAACCCAATGAGCAGTTCTTC. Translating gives CAISGRGEPNEQFF.

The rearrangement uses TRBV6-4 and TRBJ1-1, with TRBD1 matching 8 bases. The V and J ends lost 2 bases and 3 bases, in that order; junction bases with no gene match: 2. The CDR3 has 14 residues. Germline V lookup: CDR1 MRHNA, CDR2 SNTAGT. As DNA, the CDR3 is TGTGCCAGCAGTGACGGGACAGGCTACACTGAAGCTTTCTTT. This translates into CASSDGTGYTEAFF.

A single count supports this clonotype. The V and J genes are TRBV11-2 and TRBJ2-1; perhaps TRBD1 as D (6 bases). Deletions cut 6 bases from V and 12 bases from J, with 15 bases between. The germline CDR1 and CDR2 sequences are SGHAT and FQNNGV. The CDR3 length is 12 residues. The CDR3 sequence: CASSNRATTQFF. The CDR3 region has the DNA TGTGCCAGCAGTAACAGGGCGACTACGCAGTTCTTC.

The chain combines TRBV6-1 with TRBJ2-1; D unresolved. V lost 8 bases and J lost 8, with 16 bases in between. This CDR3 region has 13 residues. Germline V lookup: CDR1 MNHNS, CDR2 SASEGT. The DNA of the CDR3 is TGTGCCAGCCGGATGGTCACTGGGCATGAGCAGTTCTTC. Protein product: CASRMVTGHEQFF.

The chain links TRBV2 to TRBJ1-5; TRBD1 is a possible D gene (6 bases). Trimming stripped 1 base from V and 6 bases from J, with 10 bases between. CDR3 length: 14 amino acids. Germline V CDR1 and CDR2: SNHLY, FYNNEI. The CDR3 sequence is CASSEGGPVQPQHF. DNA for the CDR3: TGTGCCAGCAGTGAAGGGGGGCCCGTTCAGCCCCAGCATTTT. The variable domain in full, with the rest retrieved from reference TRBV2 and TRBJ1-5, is EPEVTQTPSHQVTQMGQEVILRCVPISNHLYFYWYRQILGQKVEFLVSFYNNEISEKSEIFDDQFSVERPDGSNFTLKIRSTKLEDSAMYFCASSEGGPVQPQHFGDGTRLSIL.

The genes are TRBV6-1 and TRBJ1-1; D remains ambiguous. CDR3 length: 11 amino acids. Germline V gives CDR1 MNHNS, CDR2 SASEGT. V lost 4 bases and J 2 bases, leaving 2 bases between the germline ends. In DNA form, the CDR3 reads TGTGCCAGCAGTGTAAACACTGAAGCTTTCTTT. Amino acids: CASSVNTEAFF.

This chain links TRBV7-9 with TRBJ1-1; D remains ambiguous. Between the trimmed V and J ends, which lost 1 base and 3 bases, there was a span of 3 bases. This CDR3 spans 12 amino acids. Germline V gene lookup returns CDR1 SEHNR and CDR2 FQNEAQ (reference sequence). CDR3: CASSLGYTEAFF. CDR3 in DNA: TGTGCCAGCAGCTTAGGCTACACTGAAGCTTTCTTT.

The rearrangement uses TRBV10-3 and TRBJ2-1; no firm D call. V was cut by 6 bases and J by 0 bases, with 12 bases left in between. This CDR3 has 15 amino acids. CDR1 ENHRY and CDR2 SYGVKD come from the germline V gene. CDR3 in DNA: TGTGCCATCAGCTCAACTGAGAGCTCCTACAATGAGCAGTTCTTC. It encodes CAISSTESSYNEQFF.

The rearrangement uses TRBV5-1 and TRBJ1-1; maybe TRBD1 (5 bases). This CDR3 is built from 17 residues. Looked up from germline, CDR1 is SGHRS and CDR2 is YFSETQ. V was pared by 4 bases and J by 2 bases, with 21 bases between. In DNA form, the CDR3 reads TGCGCCAGCAGCCAACAGGTTCCCTCACCCCTTAACACTGAAGCTTTCTTT. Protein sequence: CASSQQVPSPLNTEAFF. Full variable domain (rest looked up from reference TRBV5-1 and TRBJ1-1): KAGVTQTPRYLIKTRGQQVTLSCSPISGHRSVSWYQQTPGQGLQFLFEYFSETQRNKGNFPGRFSGRQFSNSRSEMNVSTLELGDSALYLCASSQQVPSPLNTEAFFGQGTRLTVV.

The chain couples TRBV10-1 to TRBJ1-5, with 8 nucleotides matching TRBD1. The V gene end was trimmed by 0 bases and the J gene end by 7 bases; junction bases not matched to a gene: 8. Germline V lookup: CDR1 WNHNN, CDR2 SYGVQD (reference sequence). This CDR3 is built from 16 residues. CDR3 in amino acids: CASSESHRGRQQPQHF. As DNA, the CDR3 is TGCGCCAGCAGTGAGTCTCACAGGGGGAGGCAACAGCCCCAGCATTTT.

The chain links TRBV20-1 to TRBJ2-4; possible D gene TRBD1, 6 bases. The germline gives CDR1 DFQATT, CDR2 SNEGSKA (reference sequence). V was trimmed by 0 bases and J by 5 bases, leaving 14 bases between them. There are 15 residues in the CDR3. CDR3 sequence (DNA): TGCAGTGCTAGAGACCCAGGGACACCAGAAAACATTCAGTACTTC. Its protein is CSARDPGTPENIQYF.

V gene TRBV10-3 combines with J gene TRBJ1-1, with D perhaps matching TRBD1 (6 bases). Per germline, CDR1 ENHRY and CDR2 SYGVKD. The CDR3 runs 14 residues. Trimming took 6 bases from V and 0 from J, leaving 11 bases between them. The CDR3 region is CAIRGQQLNTEAFF. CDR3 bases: TGTGCCATCAGGGGACAACAGCTGAACACTGAAGCTTTCTTT.

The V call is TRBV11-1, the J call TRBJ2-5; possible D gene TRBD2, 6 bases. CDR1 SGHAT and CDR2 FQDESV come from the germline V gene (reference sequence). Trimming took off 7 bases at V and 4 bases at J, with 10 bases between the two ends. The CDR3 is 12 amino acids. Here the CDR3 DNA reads TGTGCCAGCACCGGGACTTCAGAGACCCAGTACTTC. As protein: CASTGTSETQYF.

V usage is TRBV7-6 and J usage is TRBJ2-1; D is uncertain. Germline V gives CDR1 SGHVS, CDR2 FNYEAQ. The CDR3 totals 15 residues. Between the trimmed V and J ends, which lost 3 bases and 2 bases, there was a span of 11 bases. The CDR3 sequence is CASSLNTKPYNEQFF. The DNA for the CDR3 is TGTGCCAGCAGCTTGAATACCAAACCCTACAATGAGCAGTTCTTC.

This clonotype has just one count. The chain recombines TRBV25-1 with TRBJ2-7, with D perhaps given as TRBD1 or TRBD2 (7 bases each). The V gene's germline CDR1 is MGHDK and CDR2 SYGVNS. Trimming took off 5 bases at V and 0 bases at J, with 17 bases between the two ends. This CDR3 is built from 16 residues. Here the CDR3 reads CASSPLQGRGSYEQYF. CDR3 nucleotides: TGTGCCAGCAGTCCCCTACAGGGGAGGGGCTCCTACGAGCAGTACTTC.

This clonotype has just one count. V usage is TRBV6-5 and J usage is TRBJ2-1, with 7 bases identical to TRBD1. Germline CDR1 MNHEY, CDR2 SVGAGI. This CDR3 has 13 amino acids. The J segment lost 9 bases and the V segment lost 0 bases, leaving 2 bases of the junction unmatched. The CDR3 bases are TGTGCCAGCAGTTACTCGTCAGGGGGTGAGCAGTTCTTC. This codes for CASSYSSGGEQFF.

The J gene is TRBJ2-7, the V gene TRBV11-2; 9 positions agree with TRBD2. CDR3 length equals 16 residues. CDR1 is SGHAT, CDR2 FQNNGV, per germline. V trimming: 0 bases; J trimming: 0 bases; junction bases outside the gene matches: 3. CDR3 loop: CASSLEAGGLSYEQYF. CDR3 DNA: TGTGCCAGCAGCTTAGAGGCGGGAGGGCTCTCCTACGAGCAGTACTTC.

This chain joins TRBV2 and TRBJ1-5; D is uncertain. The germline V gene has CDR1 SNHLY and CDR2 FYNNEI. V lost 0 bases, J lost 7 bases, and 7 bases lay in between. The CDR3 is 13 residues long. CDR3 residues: CASSEAELQPQHF. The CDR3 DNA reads TGTGCCAGCAGTGAAGCAGAGTTACAGCCCCAGCATTTT.